Following are 31 T cell receptor beta chains from one sample sequenced in a study of cytomegalovirus exposure and HLA in healthy donors. The PCR made use of 60 Vbeta and 13 Jbeta primers. Assay: immunoSEQ multiplex PCR; the TCRdb copy retains only in-frame clones and omits some. The table includes more than 80,000 clones, roughly four fifths detected once. The sequencing input was PBMCs. The receptor source for this set is a woman between 55 and 75 years old in good health and CMV-seropositive.

The genes are TRBV6-6 and TRBJ2-3, with D unresolved. Trimming took 7 bases from V and 8 from J, leaving 22 bases between them. The CDR3 covers 15 residues. The germline V gene has CDR1 MNHNY and CDR2 SVGAGI (reference sequence). The CDR3 DNA reads as TGTGCCAGCAATCCCCGAGCGTACCCGAGAGGTACGCAGTATTTT. It yields the protein CASNPRAYPRGTQYF.

V gene TRBV28 combines with J gene TRBJ2-3; D might be TRBD2 (6 bases). CDR3 size: 15 residues. Germline V gives CDR1 MDHEN, CDR2 SYDVKM. Trimming stripped 3 bases from V and 2 bases from J, with 12 bases between. CDR3 bases: TGTGCCAGCAGTTTCTCGGCGGGGTCCACAGATACGCAGTATTTT. Protein sequence: CASSFSAGSTDTQYF.

The chain combines TRBV2 with TRBJ2-2; 7 bases are shared with TRBD2. The junction had 5 bases not matched to a gene; V was cut back by 7 bases and J by 0 bases. Germline values: CDR1 SNHLY, CDR2 FYNNEI. The CDR3 consists of 15 residues. The CDR3: CASTLGLANTGELFF. CDR3 nucleotide sequence: TGTGCCAGCACCCTTGGACTAGCGAACACCGGGGAGCTGTTTTTT.

This clone was picked up a small number of times. V gene TRBV4-1 combines with J gene TRBJ1-3, with D perhaps matching TRBD1 (5 bases). Germline CDR1 is MGHRA and CDR2 is YSYEKL. Trimming stripped 0 bases from V and 2 bases from J, with 11 bases between. This CDR3 is 16 amino acids long. CDR3 sequence: CASSQEGWGAGNTIYF. The CDR3 DNA is TGCGCCAGCAGCCAAGAAGGATGGGGGGCTGGAAACACCATATATTTT.

V gene TRBV18 combines with J gene TRBJ2-3; possible D gene TRBD2, 5 bases. Trimming cost V 0 bases and J 4 bases, with 14 bases left between them. The CDR3 is made up of 16 amino acids. Germline V gives CDR1 KGHSH, CDR2 LQKENI. CDR3: CASSPPTLASPDTQYF. The CDR3 coding sequence is TGTGCCAGCTCACCACCGACCTTAGCTAGCCCAGATACGCAGTATTTT.

The chain has TRBV29-1 and TRBJ2-3, with 9 bases that match TRBD2. The CDR3 sequence is 15 residues long. CDR1 and CDR2 from the germline V gene are SQVTM and ANQGSEA. Unmatched junction bases numbered 6, after V lost 4 bases and J lost 1 base. In DNA form, the CDR3 reads TGCAGCGTTGCCGTTAGCGGGAGCCGCACAGATACGCAGTATTTT. It yields the protein CSVAVSGSRTDTQYF.

V is TRBV25-1 and J is TRBJ1-1; the D gene is possibly TRBD1 (5 bases). This CDR3 spans 13 amino acids. CDR1 MGHDK and CDR2 SYGVNS come from the germline V gene. Trimming pared 6 bases from V and 7 bases from J, leaving 15 bases between. CDR3 region: CASSIGVRGEAFF. Here the CDR3 DNA reads TGTGCCAGCAGCATTGGGGTTAGGGGTGAAGCTTTCTTT.

V gene TRBV6-5 combines with J gene TRBJ1-2; the D gene is possibly TRBD1 (6 bases). Trimming left V 5 bases short and J 3 bases short, with 10 bases between. This CDR3 is 13 amino acids long. CDR1 and CDR2 from the germline V gene are MNHEY and SVGAGI. CDR3 region: CASSTQGDYGYTF. DNA of the CDR3: TGTGCCAGCAGTACACAGGGTGACTATGGCTACACCTTC.

The V and J genes are TRBV5-8 and TRBJ2-1; 7 bases agree with TRBD2. CDR3 length: 14 amino acids. Unmatched junction bases numbered 11, after V lost 4 bases and J lost 10 bases. Germline V gene lookup returns CDR1 SGHTS and CDR2 YDEGEE. In DNA, the CDR3 is TGTGCCAGCAGCCCCGGACTAGTTTATTTCGAGCAGTTCTTC. It specifies CASSPGLVYFEQFF.

The V call is TRBV5-6, the J call TRBJ1-3; no definite D call. Trimming took off 3 bases at V and 0 bases at J, with 13 bases between the two ends. Germline values: CDR1 SGHDT, CDR2 YYEEEE. The CDR3 runs 16 residues. As DNA, the CDR3 is TGTGCCAGCAGCTACGGACGGGAATCCTCTGGAAACACCATATATTTT. Its protein is CASSYGRESSGNTIYF.

The chain employs TRBV27 and TRBJ2-7, with 10 positions matching TRBD2. Germline CDR1 MNHEY, CDR2 SMNVEV (reference sequence). CDR3 length equals 15 residues. V was clipped by 6 bases and J by 4 bases; unmatched bases: 9. The CDR3 DNA reads TGTGCCAGCAGCGCATCTAGCGGGAGATCATACGAGCAGTACTTC. Amino acids: CASSASSGRSYEQYF.

The genes are TRBV10-2 and TRBJ1-5, with a weak D call TRBD1 (5 bases). V lost 3 bases and J 3 bases, leaving 12 bases between the germline ends. The CDR3 extends over 15 amino acids. Per germline, CDR1 WSHSY and CDR2 SAAADI. CDR3 nucleotide sequence: TGCGCCAGCAGTGATTCAGGGAACTACAATCAGCCCCAGCATTTT. It specifies CASSDSGNYNQPQHF.

The V call is TRBV12-5, the J call TRBJ2-1, with 10 nucleotides matching TRBD2. V dropped 2 bases and J dropped 5; count of bases not matched to a gene: 9. Germline CDR1 reads LGHNT; CDR2 reads FRNRAP. This CDR3 has 17 residues. As DNA, the CDR3 is TGTGCTAGTGGTTTGATCCTATTAGCGGGAGGAAACAATGAGCAGTTCTTC. It is translated as CASGLILLAGGNNEQFF. Full variable domain (outside the CDR3, taken from reference TRBV12-5 and TRBJ2-1): DARVTQTPRHKVTEMGQEVTMRCQPILGHNTVFWYRQTMMQGLELLAYFRNRAPLDDSGMPKDRFSAEMPDATLATLKIQPSEPRDSAVYFCASGLILLAGGNNEQFFGPGTRLTVL.

This clone was observed a few times. The chain combines TRBV5-4 with TRBJ1-1; D gene uncertain. This CDR3 region has 16 residues. Trimming took 1 base from V and 0 from J, leaving 13 bases between them. CDR1 is SGHNT and CDR2 is YYREEE in the germline V gene (reference sequence). The CDR3 DNA is TGTGCCAGCAGCTTGAAATACAGCACCATGAACACTGAAGCTTTCTTT. Its protein product is CASSLKYSTMNTEAFF.

The V and J genes are TRBV19 and TRBJ1-1, with 7 bases identical to TRBD1. Germline V gene data show CDR1 as LNHDA and CDR2 as SQIVND (reference sequence). This CDR3 is 14 amino acids long. V shed 1 base, J shed 7 bases, and the junction held 6 bases outside the gene matches. CDR3 loop: CASSIARGLSEAFF. CDR3 bases: TGTGCCAGTAGTATAGCCAGGGGGTTAAGTGAAGCTTTCTTT.

The J gene is TRBJ2-7, the V gene TRBV5-1, with D perhaps matching TRBD1 (6 bases). Trimming removed 4 bases at V and 2 bases at J, with 10 bases between. This CDR3 has 13 amino acids. Germline V lookup: CDR1 SGHRS, CDR2 YFSETQ. The CDR3 bases are TGCGCCAGCAGCCCCTGGACAGCCTACGAGCAGTACTTC. Protein: CASSPWTAYEQYF.

This chain uses TRBV21-1 with TRBJ1-2; TRBD1 is the table's D call and was not checked against the DNA. TRBV21-1 is a listed pseudogene. The CDR3 is 16 residues long. The CDR3 region has the DNA TGTGCCAGCAGCAACGGCTCCCGGGACAGGGCGTATGGCTACACCTTC. Translation: CASSNGSRDRAYGYTF.

The chain links TRBV15 to TRBJ1-1; D is ambiguous. There are 14 residues in the CDR3. Trimming cost V 0 bases and J 5 bases, with 10 bases left between them. Germline CDR1 reads LNHNV; CDR2 reads YYDKDF (reference sequence). CDR3 region: CATSRDRLMTEAFF. CDR3 nucleotides: TGTGCCACCAGCAGAGATCGACTTATGACTGAAGCTTTCTTT.

The chain joins TRBV5-6 to TRBJ2-1; perhaps TRBD2 as D (7 bases). CDR3 length equals 14 residues. CDR1 and CDR2 from the germline V gene are SGHDT and YYEEEE. Trimming cost V 7 bases and J 4 bases, with 15 bases left between them. The CDR3 DNA follows: TGTGCCAGCTGGGGGGGCGCCAGTTACAATGAGCAGTTCTTC. Translation gives CASWGGASYNEQFF.

The CDR3 nucleotides are TGCGCCAGCAGCTTGAACTCGGGGGTGGGTCAGCCCCAGCATTTT. Residues: CASSLNSGVGQPQHF. This chain joins TRBV5-1 and TRBJ1-5; possible D gene TRBD1, 5 bases. There are 15 residues in the CDR3. The germline V and J ends were trimmed by 1 base and 6 bases, with 14 bases remaining between them. In germline, CDR1 is SGHRS, CDR2 YFSETQ.

This rearrangement joins TRBV9 to TRBJ2-3, with D unclear. Germline loops: CDR1 SGDLS, CDR2 YYNGEE. The CDR3 is made up of 15 amino acids. The V and J ends lost 0 bases and 2 bases respectively, with 10 bases between them. The CDR3 DNA is TGTGCCAGCAGCGTAGTGCCCCAGAACACAGATACGCAGTATTTT. This translates into CASSVVPQNTDTQYF.

The chain has TRBV30 and TRBJ2-5; the match to TRBD1 covers 7 bases. TRBJ2-7 explains the end of the DNA better; the J call may be wrong. This CDR3 has 14 residues. The germline V gene encodes CDR1 GTSNPN and CDR2 SVGIG (reference sequence). CDR3 in DNA: TGTGCCTGGAGTACCGGGACAGACGCCTACGAGCAGTACTTC. It encodes CAWSTGTDAYEQYF.

V is TRBV9 and J is TRBJ2-2; D is possibly TRBD2 (7 bases). Trimming removed 4 bases at V and 7 bases at J, with 17 bases between. The germline CDR1 and CDR2 sequences are SGDLS and YYNGEE. The CDR3 extends over 15 amino acids. In nucleotides, the CDR3 is TGTGCCAGCAGCCCCCGGGGGGCGGTCGACGGGGAGCTGTTTTTT. As protein: CASSPRGAVDGELFF.

V and J are TRBV2 and TRBJ1-1; no clear D gene. Per germline, CDR1 SNHLY and CDR2 FYNNEI. Trimming shortened V by 6 bases and J by 10 bases, and 12 bases separated the two germline ends. The CDR3 consists of 11 residues. CDR3 protein: CASSTLGRAFF. The DNA of the CDR3 is TGTGCCAGCAGCACACTCGGGAGAGCTTTCTTT.

V and J are TRBV5-1 and TRBJ1-5; D perhaps matches TRBD1 (6 bases). CDR1 and CDR2 (germline): SGHRS, YFSETQ. Trimming stripped 0 bases from V and 3 bases from J, with 10 bases between. The CDR3 is 15 amino acids. Here the CDR3 DNA reads TGCGCCAGCAGCTTGGGGCAGGGACACAATCAGCCCCAGCATTTT. Amino acid sequence: CASSLGQGHNQPQHF.

V usage is TRBV5-1 and J usage is TRBJ2-1; TRBD2 matches at 13 bases. The V gene end was trimmed by 3 bases and the J gene end by 3 bases; junction bases not matched to a gene: 12. CDR3 length: 19 amino acids. Germline V gene sequence: CDR1 SGHRS, CDR2 YFSETQ. CDR3 DNA: TGCGCCAGCAGCTCCGCCGGGACTAGCGGGACAACGAACTACAATGAGCAGTTCTTC. Translation: CASSSAGTSGTTNYNEQFF.

The V call is TRBV7-3, the J call TRBJ2-5, with D perhaps TRBD2 (6 bases). The CDR3 runs to 15 residues. Germline CDR1 and CDR2: SGHTA and FQGTGA. Trimming stripped 1 base from V and 2 bases from J, with 11 bases between. The CDR3 here is CASSLKRAQQETQYF. The CDR3 coding sequence is TGTGCCAGCAGCTTAAAGCGGGCCCAACAAGAGACCCAGTACTTC.

The V call is TRBV5-1, the J call TRBJ1-2; D is ambiguous. Trimming left V 5 bases short and J 0 bases short, with 8 bases between. CDR1 is SGHRS and CDR2 is YFSETQ in the germline V gene. The CDR3 has 13 residues. In DNA form, the CDR3 reads TGCGCCAGCAGAAAGGACTCTAACTATGGCTACACCTTC. It codes for CASRKDSNYGYTF.

The CDR3 loop is CASSETSGRFVEQYF. The CDR3 DNA follows: TGCGCCAGCAGTGAGACTAGCGGGAGATTCGTCGAGCAGTACTTC. The rearrangement links TRBV10-2 to TRBJ2-7; 11 nucleotides match TRBD2. The CDR3 extends over 15 amino acids. V shed 2 bases and J 6 bases; nucleotides not matched to a gene: 6. From germline, CDR1 is WSHSY and CDR2 SAAADI.

This clone was counted only a few times. This chain uses TRBV5-5 with TRBJ1-4; D call uncertain. CDR3 length: 14 amino acids. Germline CDR1 is SGHKS and CDR2 is YYEKEE (reference sequence). Trimming took off 1 base at V and 7 bases at J, with 11 bases between the two ends. CDR3 coding DNA: TGTGCCAGCAGCTTGCGGGAAGGGAGTGAAAAACTGTTTTTT. It translates to CASSLREGSEKLFF.

V usage is TRBV19 and J usage is TRBJ1-5, with TRBD1 matching over 9 bases. CDR3 length: 14 amino acids. V lost 3 bases, J lost 5 bases, and 2 bases stayed unmatched. CDR1 is LNHDA and CDR2 is SQIVND in the germline V gene (reference sequence). The CDR3 region is CASSIRTGDQPQHF. The DNA of the CDR3 is TGTGCCAGTAGTATTAGGACAGGGGATCAGCCCCAGCATTTT. Using reference TRBV19 and TRBJ1-5 for the parts outside the CDR3, the full variable domain is DGGITQSPKYLFRKEGQNVTLSCEQNLNHDAMYWYRQDPGQGLRLIYYSQIVNDFQKGDIAEGYSVSREKKESFPLTVTSAQKNPTAFYLCASSIRTGDQPQHFGDGTRLSIL.